The 10 T cell receptor beta chains in this list originate from one sample, sequenced in a study of T cells in Graves' hyperthyroidism and ophthalmopathy. It was RNA transcripts that yielded the amplified TCR beta CDR3 regions. The TCR CDR3 was amplified in a first-round RT-PCR using the HTBI primer set. Each CDR3 protein is one row after TCRdb ran MiXCR on the multiplex PCR reads. The sample lists approximately 640,000 distinct CDR3 sequences, about 16% occurring once. The specimen sequenced was blood. The origin of the receptors is a woman aged 30 to 39 with Graves' hyperthyroidism.

The V call is TRBV4-2, the J call TRBJ1-2; unclear D gene. With 2 bases removed from V and 0 bases from J, the gap between germline ends came to 10 bases. This CDR3 comprises 15 residues. CDR1 and CDR2 from the germline V gene are LGHNA and YNFKEQ. CDR3 bases: TGTGCCAGCAGCCAAAGGCGGTGGACTAACTATGGCTACACCTTC. Residues: CASSQRRWTNYGYTF.

This clonotype was counted a few times. The chain combines TRBV11-2 with TRBJ1-1; D perhaps matches TRBD1 (5 bases). V was pared by 7 bases and J by 2 bases, with 20 bases between. The CDR3 length is 16 residues. Per the germline V gene, CDR1 is SGHAT and CDR2 is FQNNGV. CDR3 nucleotide sequence: TGTGCCAGCATTTCGCCCAGGGAGAAGGGAAACACTGAAGCTTTCTTT. Translation: CASISPREKGNTEAFF.

This clonotype turned up a few times. The V and J genes are TRBV7-9 and TRBJ2-7; possibly TRBD2 for D (6 bases). The CDR3 is 16 amino acids. Deletions cut 1 base from V and 5 bases from J, with 18 bases between. CDR1 and CDR2 from the germline V gene are SEHNR and FQNEAQ (reference sequence). CDR3 DNA: TGTGCCAGCAGCTTAGGGGTAGCGGTTTCTTGGGACGAGCAGTACTTC. Its protein is CASSLGVAVSWDEQYF.

In its sample, this clonotype was seen a few times. V is TRBV4-3 and J is TRBJ2-3; TRBD2 agrees at 7 bases. The CDR3 runs to 15 residues. The junction had 3 bases not matched to a gene; V was cut back by 3 bases and J by 0 bases. Germline values: CDR1 LGHNA, CDR2 YSLEER. CDR3 DNA: TGCGCCAGCAGCCAGGGAGGGCCGAGCACAGATACGCAGTATTTT. Translating it yields CASSQGGPSTDTQYF.

V gene TRBV28 combines with J gene TRBJ2-5, with D possibly matching TRBD1 (6 bases). The CDR3 totals 15 residues. CDR1 is MDHEN and CDR2 is SYDVKM in the germline V gene. Trimming took 1 base from V and 2 from J, leaving 11 bases between them. CDR3 in DNA: TGTGCCAGCAGTTTATTGTCAGGGGCTCAAGAGACCCAGTACTTC. It encodes CASSLLSGAQETQYF.

The rearrangement joins TRBV5-1 to TRBJ1-2, with D unresolved. The CDR3 runs 15 residues. Trimming took 5 bases from V and 0 from J, leaving 14 bases between them. CDR1 SGHRS and CDR2 YFSETQ come from the germline V gene. This CDR3 is CASSFFSVANYGYTF. The CDR3 DNA is TGCGCCAGCAGTTTCTTCTCCGTAGCTAACTATGGCTACACCTTC.

This clonotype showed up many times. The chain carries TRBV27 and TRBJ2-5, with D tentatively TRBD1 (8 bases). CDR3 length equals 14 residues. Germline CDR1 reads MNHEY; CDR2 reads SMNVEV (reference sequence). The V gene lost 8 bases and the J gene lost 7 bases, with 20 bases spanning the gap. The CDR3 coding sequence is TGTGCCAGCGGCGAAGGACAGGGAGGGGTGACCCAGTACTTC. Translated, it gives CASGEGQGGVTQYF.

Only a few counts were recorded for this clonotype. CDR3 DNA sequence: TGTGCCAGTAGGGCGCAGAGCTCCTACGAGCAGTACTTC. This translates into CASRAQSSYEQYF. The chain joins TRBV19 to TRBJ2-7, with D uncertain. This CDR3 has 13 amino acids. Germline V gene data show CDR1 as LNHDA and CDR2 as SQIVND (reference sequence). With 6 bases removed from V and 0 bases from J, the gap between germline ends came to 9 bases.

Comment on this clonotype: A junction boundary mismatches the germline segment, possibly from a read error. V is TRBV30 and J is TRBJ1-3; TRBD1 aligns across 7 bases. The CDR3 is 13 residues long. CDR1 GTSNPN and CDR2 SVGIG come from the germline V gene (reference sequence). The CDR3 DNA reads as TGTGTCTGGAACGGACAGGATAGTAACACCATATATTTT. It codes for CVWNGQDSNTIYF.

V is TRBV18 and J is TRBJ1-4, with 8 bases fitting TRBD1. J was trimmed by 3 bases and V by 4 bases; bases with no gene match: 4. The CDR3 is 15 residues long. Germline CDR1 is KGHSH and CDR2 is LQKENI. The CDR3 protein is CASSRGTGPNEKLFF. CDR3 in DNA: TGTGCCAGCTCACGCGGGACAGGACCTAATGAAAAACTGTTTTTT.